In its sample, the clone carrying this T cell receptor beta chain was seen many times. The sample comes from a study of spatial heterogeneity in lung cancer. Time point here: sample taken at primary tumor resection. The cohort: 70 to 85 early-stage, untreated non-small cell lung cancer patients. Germline CDR1 reads SGHAT; CDR2 reads FQNNGV. With 1 base removed from V and 8 bases from J, the gap between germline ends came to 11 bases. This CDR3 spans 13 amino acids. TCR cDNA molecules each carried a unique molecular identifier. Each CDR3 protein gets one entry after TCRdb re-called the 5' RACE reads with MiXCR. Of 60,000 to 90,000 distinct CDR3 sequences detected, under 8.5% appear once; the ten largest clones hold 6% to 7%.

This sample comprised PBMCs, obtained at surgery. The chain links TRBV11-2 to TRBJ1-1, with a tentative D call TRBD1 (6 bases). The sequence came from a male donor with early-stage non-small cell lung cancer. As DNA, the CDR3 is TGTGCCAGCAGCTTAGTACGACAGGTAGAAGCTTTCTTT. It is translated as CASSLVRQVEAFF.